These 18 T cell receptor beta chains share one sample of origin, sequenced in a study of tumor and adjacent non-tumor tissue in lung cancer listed by TCRdb under 2018. Receptor libraries were prepared by multiplex PCR. The sample was run on an Illumina HiSeq 2500. Following protocols modified from ARM-PCR, the researchers constructed TCRbeta libraries through three rounds of nested PCR with primers (Table S4). The public reads were reanalyzed by TCRdb: fastp trimming at Q25, MiXCR alignment, in-frame beta chains only. All rows with the same CDR3 protein become a single entry with the most common DNA and genes. A total of 100,000 or so distinct CDR3 sequences appear in this sample, less than 85% of them only once. The ten largest clones capture about 30% of the sample. RNA was isolated from bulk unsorted tissue, and RNA quality was assessed with a NanoDrop ND-1000 and an Agilent 2100. Normal lung samples were distant non-tumor tissue taken more than 3 cm from the tumor edge.

Source material: distant non-tumor lung tissue. The receptors here all came from a man in his sixties with small cell lung cancer.

The gene calls are TRBV11-2 and TRBJ2-7; 8 bases align to TRBD2. The V and J ends lost 3 bases and 3 bases, in that order; junction bases with no gene match: 19. CDR3 length: 19 residues. Germline CDR1 is SGHAT and CDR2 is FQNNGV. CDR3 nucleotide sequence: TGTGCCAGCAGCTTTAGGGCTGGCGGGAGGACGAGCCTATACTACGAGCAGTACGTC. Translated: CASSFRAGGRTSLYYEQYV.

Comments on this clonotype: Possible read error: a much larger clone is one base away. The V and J genes are TRBV20-1 and TRBJ2-1; D is ambiguous. Per germline, CDR1 DFQATT and CDR2 SNEGSKA (reference sequence). There are 14 residues in the CDR3. The CDR3 loop reads CNARSLGHYNEQFF. CDR3 coding DNA: TGCAATGCTAGAAGTCTAGGGCACTACAATGAGCAGTTCTTC.

This sequence joins TRBV29-1 and TRBJ2-5; D perhaps matches TRBD1 (6 bases). Germline CDR1 and CDR2: SQVTM and ANQGSEA. Trimming stripped 6 bases from V and 5 bases from J, with 22 bases between. This CDR3 has 15 amino acids. The chain's CDR3 is CSVRTGTRGSETQYF. CDR3 DNA sequence: TGCAGCGTGAGGACCGGGACAAGGGGCAGTGAGACCCAGTACTTC. Full variable domain (missing parts from reference TRBV29-1 and TRBJ2-5): SAVISQKPSRDICQRGTSLTIQCQVDSQVTMMFWYRQQPGQSLTLIATANQGSEATYESGFVIDKFPISRPNLTFSTLTVSNMSPEDSSIYLCSVRTGTRGSETQYFGPGTRLLVL.

Remarks on this clonotype: The CDR3 does not end in the conserved phenylalanine or tryptophan, so this is likely a read error. The gene calls are TRBV6-1 and TRBJ1-5; D uncertain. The length of the CDR3 is 13 residues. V was pared by 10 bases and J by 3 bases, with 13 bases between. Germline CDR1 reads MNHNS; CDR2 reads SASEGT. The CDR3 reads CANTATNNQPQHL. The CDR3 DNA reads TGTGCCAACACCGCTACGAACAATCAGCCCCAGCATTTG.

This chain joins TRBV29-1 and TRBJ1-1; D not resolved. Germline V gene lookup returns CDR1 SQVTM and CDR2 ANQGSEA. This CDR3 comprises 10 residues. Trimming removed 8 bases from V and 8 bases from J, with 12 bases in between. The CDR3 here is CSIGTTEAFF. The CDR3 DNA reads TGCAGCATTGGTACCACAGAAGCTTTCTTT.

There are many counts of this clonotype. The J gene is TRBJ2-2, the V gene TRBV7-9, with a possible D match to TRBD1 (5 bases). Germline CDR1 SEHNR, CDR2 FQNEAQ (reference sequence). This CDR3 region has 14 residues. V lost 4 bases to trimming and J lost 0 bases, with 6 bases between them. CDR3 DNA: TGTGCCAGCAGCTCGACAGCGAACACCGGGGAGCTGTTTTTT. It codes for CASSSTANTGELFF.

Comment on this clonotype: A junction end diverges from the germline sequence, so it may reflect a read error. V and J are TRBV11-2 and TRBJ2-1; weak D call: TRBD2 (5 bases). Germline values: CDR1 SGHAT, CDR2 FQNNGV. The CDR3 consists of 18 residues. The CDR3 nucleotides read TGTGCCAGCAGCTTAGGAGTAATGGGAGACTACTACTACAATGATCAGTTCTTC. Translation gives CASSLGVMGDYYYNDQFF.

This clonotype has just one count. At one end, the junction sequence differs from germline, possibly due to a read error. This chain connects TRBV29-1 to TRBJ2-3, with 8 bases fitting TRBD2. This CDR3 is built from 13 residues. Germline CDR1 SQVTM, CDR2 ANQGSEA. As DNA, the CDR3 is TGCAACGGACTAGCACACGACACAGATATGCAGTATTTT. Translated: CNGLAHDTDMQYF.

The V and J genes are TRBV19 and TRBJ1-1; D ambiguous. The ends were cut back, 3 bases at V and 4 bases at J, with 12 bases in the middle. CDR1 is LNHDA, CDR2 SQIVND, per germline (reference sequence). The CDR3 contains 14 residues. The CDR3 spells CASSMVGFCTEAFF. CDR3 in DNA: TGTGCCAGTAGTATGGTGGGGTTCTGCACTGAAGCTTTCTTT. Together with reference TRBV19 and TRBJ1-1, the CDR3 gives the full variable domain: DGGITQSPKYLFRKEGQNVTLSCEQNLNHDAMYWYRQDPGQGLRLIYYSQIVNDFQKGDIAEGYSVSREKKESFPLTVTSAQKNPTAFYLCASSMVGFCTEAFFGQGTRLTVV.

In the case of this clonotype: Germline is not matched at one junction end, which may reflect a read error. The gene calls are TRBV6-1 and TRBJ2-7, with D perhaps matching TRBD1 or TRBD2 (5 bases each). There are 16 residues in the CDR3. Germline CDR1 and CDR2: MNHNS and SASEGT. CDR3 DNA sequence: TGTGCCAGTAGTGAGATCGGGACCACCTTCTCCTACGAGCAGTACTTC. Protein: CASSEIGTTFSYEQYF.

The table lists this clonotype with a count of one. Germline is not matched at one junction end, which may reflect a read error. The V gene is TRBV28, the J gene TRBJ1-5; D is perhaps TRBD1 (5 bases). Germline-derived CDR1 and CDR2 are MDHEN and SYDVKM. The CDR3 contains 12 residues. The CDR3 coding sequence is TGTGCCAGCGACAGTAGCAATCAGCACCAGCATTTT. Translating it yields CASDSSNQHQHF.

On this clonotype: Sequence at one end of the junction differs from germline and may be a read error. The rearrangement joins TRBV29-1 to TRBJ1-1; TRBD1 is a possible D gene (5 bases). CDR1 is SQVTM, CDR2 ANQGSEA, per germline. The CDR3 consists of 13 residues. CDR3 bases: TGCAGCGTTGGAGGGGTGGCCATGAACGAAGCGTTCTTT. Translating gives CSVGGVAMNEAFF.

Note on this clonotype: The junction departs from germline at one end; a sequencing error may be responsible. The V and J genes are TRBV6-2 or TRBV6-3 and TRBJ2-6, with D tentatively TRBD2 (6 bases). The CDR3 covers 18 residues. Germline assignment: CDR1 MNHEY and CDR2 SVGEGT. The CDR3 is CASSFTSRRIAGANALTF. CDR3 bases: TGTGCCAGCAGTTTTACTAGCAGGAGAATTGCTGGGGCCAACGCCCTGACTTTC.

Turning to this clonotype: Given the absence of the conserved phenylalanine or tryptophan at the CDR3 end, a read error is likely. CDR3 region: CASTSKHTGELFL. The CDR3 DNA is TGCGCCAGCACCTCGAAGCACACCGGGGAGCTGTTTCTT. This chain uses TRBV5-1 with TRBJ2-2; D remains unclear. Germline CDR1 reads SGHRS; CDR2 reads YFSETQ. The V end lost 6 bases, the J end lost 3 bases, and 9 bases lay between the germline ends. The CDR3 runs 13 residues.

This clonotype was picked up a small number of times. With a much larger clone just one base away, this may be a read error. The chain is built from TRBV6-6 and TRBJ2-1; no clear D. CDR3 length equals 13 residues. Germline V CDR1 and CDR2: MNHNY, SVGAGI (reference sequence). CDR3 region: CVSSYPEDDEQFF. In DNA, the CDR3 is TGTGTCAGCAGTTACCCCGAGGATGATGAGCAGTTCTTC.

Only a few counts were recorded for this clonotype. A read error may be the cause here, since a much bigger clone is one base away. The V call is TRBV5-4, the J call TRBJ1-1; D gene uncertain. CDR1 is SGHNT, CDR2 YYREEE, per germline (reference sequence). This CDR3 region has 14 residues. CDR3: CANSSGDMGTEAFF. DNA for the CDR3: TGTGCCAACAGCTCGGGCGACATGGGGACTGAAGCTTTCTTT.

This clonotype was seen repeatedly, ten times or more. J is TRBJ1-2 and V is TRBV20-1; D gene uncertain. Trimming stripped 5 bases from V and 6 bases from J, with 10 bases between. The CDR3 extends over 11 amino acids. The germline CDR1 and CDR2 sequences are DFQATT and SNEGSKA (reference sequence). The DNA for the CDR3 is TGCAGTGCTCCCACCCGGAATGGCTACACCTTC. Its protein is CSAPTRNGYTF.

The chain couples TRBV11-2 to TRBJ2-7; tentative D call: TRBD2 (6 bases). CDR1 is SGHAT and CDR2 is FQNNGV in the germline V gene. CDR3 length: 14 amino acids. CDR3 in amino acids: CTSSMRLGGYEQYV. Written as DNA, the CDR3 is TGTACCAGCAGCATGAGACTAGGAGGCTACGAGCAGTACGTC.